This entry lists 11 T cell receptor beta chains sequenced from one sample in a study of breast tumors, draining lymph nodes, adjacent tissues. TCRdb reprocessed the multiplex PCR reads with MiXCR, giving one entry per CDR3 protein. The table shows fewer than 140,000 distinct CDR3 sequences, with 30% occurring only once. Breast cancer patients provided tissue from their axillary draining lymph nodes. The sequenced material came from axillary lymph node tissue. The origin of the receptors is a female donor with breast cancer. Some clones in this sample may be carry-over from other donors' samples.

The chain combines TRBV20-1 with TRBJ1-2, with TRBD1 matching 9 bases. CDR1 is DFQATT, CDR2 SNEGSKA, per germline (reference sequence). Unmatched junction bases numbered 7, after V lost 2 bases and J lost 6 bases. The CDR3 runs 14 residues. The CDR3 loop is CSARCDRGGDGYTF. In DNA, the CDR3 is TGCAGTGCTAGATGTGACAGGGGGGGAGATGGCTACACCTTC.

This clonotype was seen ten or more times. Relative to the germline gene, one junction end is altered; a read error may explain this. V and J are TRBV6-2 or TRBV6-3 and TRBJ1-2; 9 bases line up with TRBD1. Per the germline V gene, CDR1 is MNHEY and CDR2 is SVGEGT. CDR3 length: 15 residues. CDR3 in DNA: TGTGCCAGCAGTCACTCGGGACAGGGCAACTATGGCTACACCTTC. This gives the protein CASSHSGQGNYGYTF.

This clonotype was counted between two and nine times. The chain recombines TRBV5-4 with TRBJ2-1; a possible D gene is TRBD1 (7 bases). Trimming took off 4 bases at V and 4 bases at J, with 15 bases between the two ends. CDR3 length equals 15 residues. Germline V gene data show CDR1 as SGHNT and CDR2 as YYREEE (reference sequence). The CDR3, as DNA: TGTGCCAGCAGCCCTGGCGGGACAGTTTACAATGAGCAGTTCTTC. The encoded protein is CASSPGGTVYNEQFF.

On this clonotype itself: A junction boundary mismatches the germline segment, possibly from a read error. This chain connects TRBV2 to TRBJ1-2; D uncertain. Germline V CDR1 and CDR2: SNHLY, FYNNEI. The CDR3 length is 15 residues. The CDR3 protein is CASSLLAGSEYGYSF. CDR3 DNA sequence: TGTGCCAGCAGCCTTCTAGCGGGTTCGGAGTATGGCTACTCCTTC.

This clonotype appeared many times. CDR3 amino acids: CASSAVAGYEQYF. CDR3 nucleotide sequence: TGTGCCAGCAGTGCGGTAGCGGGCTACGAGCAGTACTTC. J is TRBJ2-7 and V is TRBV6-1; 7 bases are a match to TRBD2. V trimming: 4 bases; J trimming: 3 bases; junction bases outside the gene matches: 3. The CDR3 length is 13 residues. CDR1 is MNHNS, CDR2 SASEGT, per germline.

J is TRBJ1-1 and V is TRBV10-3; 7 nucleotides align to TRBD1. The V segment lost 10 bases and the J segment 1 base; nucleotides outside the gene matches: 12. The germline V gene has CDR1 ENHRY and CDR2 SYGVKD. This CDR3 has 15 amino acids. CDR3 coding DNA: TGTGCCAGCAGAGGACCAGGGGGGGCGAACACTGAAGCTTTCTTT. Its protein product is CASRGPGGANTEAFF.

With respect to this clonotype: This may be a read error: a much more frequent sequence differs by one nucleotide. The CDR3 does not close with the conserved phenylalanine or tryptophan, likely indicating a read error. V is TRBV20-1 and J is TRBJ2-5; D unclear. V was clipped by 4 bases and J by 6 bases, with 6 bases between them. This CDR3 comprises 10 residues. Germline CDR1 reads DFQATT; CDR2 reads SNEGSKA (reference sequence). CDR3: CSATRKTQYS. The CDR3 DNA reads TGCAGTGCTACCAGGAAGACCCAGTACTCC.

This clonotype was seen repeatedly, ten times or more. This chain connects TRBV5-1 to TRBJ1-4, with 11 bases matching TRBD1. Germline V gives CDR1 SGHRS, CDR2 YFSETQ. The CDR3 has 14 residues. V was clipped by 4 bases and J by 7 bases; unmatched bases: 3. CDR3 nucleotides: TGCGCCAGCAGCCGGGACAGGGGGGTTGAAAAACTGTTTTTT. Amino acids: CASSRDRGVEKLFF.

This clonotype was picked up many times. The V gene is TRBV7-2, the J gene TRBJ2-7; TRBD2 agrees at 8 bases. The CDR3 length is 17 residues. Germline lookup yields CDR1 SGHTA and CDR2 FQGNSA. Trimming cost V 1 base and J 1 base; bases outside gene matches: 9. In DNA form, the CDR3 reads TGTGCCAGCAGCTTAGTAGTTAGCGGGGAATTTTCCTACGAGCAGTACTTC. Protein product: CASSLVVSGEFSYEQYF.

This clonotype was counted at least ten times. The CDR3 DNA is TGTGCCAGCAGCTTAGGCGGGAGGCAGTTCTTC. This gives the protein CASSLGGRQFF. V is TRBV11-1 and J is TRBJ2-1; 7 bases match TRBD2. CDR1 is SGHAT, CDR2 FQDESV, per germline (reference sequence). The CDR3 runs 11 residues. V was pared by 1 base and J by 12 bases, with 0 bases of the junction left unmatched.

This clonotype was counted at least ten times. The chain couples TRBV20-1 to TRBJ2-7; D is unclear. The CDR3 sequence is 13 residues long. Trimming pared 0 bases from V and 4 bases from J, leaving 10 bases between. Germline values: CDR1 DFQATT, CDR2 SNEGSKA (reference sequence). The CDR3 loop is CSARDDTKYEQYF. CDR3 bases: TGCAGTGCTAGAGATGACACTAAGTACGAGCAGTACTTC.